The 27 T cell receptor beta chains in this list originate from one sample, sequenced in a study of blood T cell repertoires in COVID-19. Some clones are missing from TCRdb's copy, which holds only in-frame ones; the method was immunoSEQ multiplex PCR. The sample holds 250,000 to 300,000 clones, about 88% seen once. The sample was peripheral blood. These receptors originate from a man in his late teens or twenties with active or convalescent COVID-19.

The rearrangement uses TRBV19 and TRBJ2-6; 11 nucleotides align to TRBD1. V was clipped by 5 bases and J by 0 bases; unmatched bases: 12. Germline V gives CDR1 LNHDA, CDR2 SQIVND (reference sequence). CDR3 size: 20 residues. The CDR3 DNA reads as TGTGCCAGTAGTCTCAGCAGGACAGGGGGCGCGGACTCTGGGGCCAACGTCCTGACTTTC. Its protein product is CASSLSRTGGADSGANVLTF.

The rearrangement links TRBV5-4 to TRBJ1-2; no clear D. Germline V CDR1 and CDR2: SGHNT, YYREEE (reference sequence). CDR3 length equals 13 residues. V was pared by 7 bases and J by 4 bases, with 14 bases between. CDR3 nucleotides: TGTGCCAGCGCCCAAAGCGTCCTCTATGGCTACACCTTC. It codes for CASAQSVLYGYTF.

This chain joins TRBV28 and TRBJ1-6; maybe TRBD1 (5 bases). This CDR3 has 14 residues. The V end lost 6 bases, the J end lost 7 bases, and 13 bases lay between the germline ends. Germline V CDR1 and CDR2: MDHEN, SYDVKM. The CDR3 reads CASRSSGHNSPLHF. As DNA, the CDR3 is TGTGCCAGCAGGAGTTCAGGGCACAATTCACCCCTCCACTTT.

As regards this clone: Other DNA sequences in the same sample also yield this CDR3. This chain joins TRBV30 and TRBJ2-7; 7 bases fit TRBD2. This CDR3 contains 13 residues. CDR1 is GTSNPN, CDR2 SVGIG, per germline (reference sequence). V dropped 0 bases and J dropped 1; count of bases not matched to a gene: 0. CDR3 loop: CAWSVGGSYEQYF. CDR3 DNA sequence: TGTGCCTGGAGTGTGGGAGGGTCCTACGAGCAGTACTTC. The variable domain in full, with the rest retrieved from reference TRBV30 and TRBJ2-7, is SQTIHQWPATLVQPVGSPLSLECTVEGTSNPNLYWYRQAAGRGLQLLFYSVGIGQISSEVPQNLSASRPQDRQFILSSKKLLLSDSGFYLCAWSVGGSYEQYFGPGTRLTVT.

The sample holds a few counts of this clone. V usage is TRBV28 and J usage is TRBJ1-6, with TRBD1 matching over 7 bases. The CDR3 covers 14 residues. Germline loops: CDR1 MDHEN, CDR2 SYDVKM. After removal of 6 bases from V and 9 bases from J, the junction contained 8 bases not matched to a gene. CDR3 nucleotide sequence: TGTGCCAGCAGGCTAGGGACAGTCCCTTCACCCCTCCACTTT. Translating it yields CASRLGTVPSPLHF.

The CDR3 reads CATKKSPREYEQYF. As DNA, the CDR3 is TGTGCCACCAAGAAATCACCCCGAGAGTACGAGCAGTACTTC. The chain couples TRBV15 to TRBJ2-7; unclear D gene. Trimming left V 7 bases short and J 4 bases short, with 17 bases between. This CDR3 has 14 amino acids. Germline V gives CDR1 LNHNV, CDR2 YYDKDF (reference sequence).

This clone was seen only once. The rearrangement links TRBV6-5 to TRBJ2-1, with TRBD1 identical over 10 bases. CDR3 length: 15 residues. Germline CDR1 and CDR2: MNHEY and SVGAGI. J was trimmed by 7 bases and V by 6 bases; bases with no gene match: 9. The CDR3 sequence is CASSDPVGQGNEQFF. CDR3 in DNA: TGTGCCAGCAGCGATCCAGTGGGACAGGGGAATGAGCAGTTCTTC.

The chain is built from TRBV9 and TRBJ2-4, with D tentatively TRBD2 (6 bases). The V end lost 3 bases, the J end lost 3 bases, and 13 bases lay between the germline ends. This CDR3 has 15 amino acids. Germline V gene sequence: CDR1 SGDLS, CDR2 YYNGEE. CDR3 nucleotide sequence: TGTGCCAGCAGCGCGAGTGGGACTGGCAAAAACATTCAGTACTTC. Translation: CASSASGTGKNIQYF.

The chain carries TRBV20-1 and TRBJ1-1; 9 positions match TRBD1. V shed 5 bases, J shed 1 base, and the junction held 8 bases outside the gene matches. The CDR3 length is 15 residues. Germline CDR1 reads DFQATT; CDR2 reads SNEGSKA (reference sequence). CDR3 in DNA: TGCAGTGCTCGTGGGGGACAGGGTGCGAACACTGAAGCTTTCTTT. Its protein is CSARGGQGANTEAFF.

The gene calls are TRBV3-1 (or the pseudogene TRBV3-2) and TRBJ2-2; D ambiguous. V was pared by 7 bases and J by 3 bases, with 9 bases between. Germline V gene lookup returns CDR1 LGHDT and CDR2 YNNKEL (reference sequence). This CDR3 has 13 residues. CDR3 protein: CASMGDYTGELFF. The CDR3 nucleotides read TGTGCCAGCATGGGCGATTACACCGGGGAGCTGTTTTTT.

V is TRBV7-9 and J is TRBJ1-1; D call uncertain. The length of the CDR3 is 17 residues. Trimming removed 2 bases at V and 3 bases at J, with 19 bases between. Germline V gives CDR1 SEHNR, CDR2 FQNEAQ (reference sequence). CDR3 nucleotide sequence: TGTGCCAGCAGCTTACGGAAAGGCCAGGTCTTTGACACTGAAGCTTTCTTT. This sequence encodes CASSLRKGQVFDTEAFF.

CDR3 amino acids: CASSISRTDRGTGANVLTF. The CDR3 bases are TGTGCCAGCAGCATCTCACGAACGGACAGGGGCACTGGGGCCAACGTCCTGACTTTC. The chain is built from TRBV7-9 and TRBJ2-6, with 9 bases fitting TRBD1. Germline loops: CDR1 SEHNR, CDR2 FQNEAQ (reference sequence). This CDR3 has 19 amino acids. V trimming: 5 bases; J trimming: 2 bases; junction bases outside the gene matches: 13.

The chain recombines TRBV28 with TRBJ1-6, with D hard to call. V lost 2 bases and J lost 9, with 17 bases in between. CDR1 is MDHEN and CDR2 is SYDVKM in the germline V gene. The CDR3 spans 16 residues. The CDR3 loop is CASSLGGVPEVSPLHF. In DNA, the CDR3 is TGTGCCAGCAGTTTAGGCGGGGTCCCTGAGGTTTCACCCCTCCACTTT.

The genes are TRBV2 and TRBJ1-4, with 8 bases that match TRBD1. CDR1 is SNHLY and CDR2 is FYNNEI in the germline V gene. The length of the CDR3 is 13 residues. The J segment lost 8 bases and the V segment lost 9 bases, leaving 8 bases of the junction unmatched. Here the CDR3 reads CASTGQELEKLFF. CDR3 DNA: TGTGCCAGTACGGGACAGGAGTTAGAAAAACTGTTTTTT.

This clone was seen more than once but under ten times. CDR3 nucleotide sequence: TGTGCCAGCAGCGCAGGGGGGTCGAATTCACCCCTCCACTTT. This gives the protein CASSAGGSNSPLHF. This sequence joins TRBV5-4 and TRBJ1-6; 7 bases line up with TRBD1. The CDR3 consists of 14 residues. V shed 4 bases, J shed 7 bases, and the junction held 5 bases outside the gene matches. CDR1 and CDR2 from the germline V gene are SGHNT and YYREEE (reference sequence).

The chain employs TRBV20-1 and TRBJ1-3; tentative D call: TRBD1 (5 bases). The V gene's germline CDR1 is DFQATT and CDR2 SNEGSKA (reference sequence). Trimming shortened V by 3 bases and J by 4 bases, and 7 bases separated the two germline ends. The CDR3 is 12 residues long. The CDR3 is CSASNRGNTIYF. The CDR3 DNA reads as TGCAGTGCTAGTAACAGGGGAAACACCATATATTTT.

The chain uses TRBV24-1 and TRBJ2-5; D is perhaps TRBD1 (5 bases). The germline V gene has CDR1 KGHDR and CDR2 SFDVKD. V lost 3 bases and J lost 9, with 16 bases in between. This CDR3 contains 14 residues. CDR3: CATSDQTGPRAQYF. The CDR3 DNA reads TGTGCCACCAGTGATCAAACAGGCCCACGGGCCCAGTACTTC.

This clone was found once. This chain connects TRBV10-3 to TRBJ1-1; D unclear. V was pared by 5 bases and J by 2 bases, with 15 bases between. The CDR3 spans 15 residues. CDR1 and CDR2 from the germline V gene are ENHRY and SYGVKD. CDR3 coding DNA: TGTGCCATCAGTCCCCTCGGGAGGGATAACACTGAAGCTTTCTTT. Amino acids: CAISPLGRDNTEAFF.

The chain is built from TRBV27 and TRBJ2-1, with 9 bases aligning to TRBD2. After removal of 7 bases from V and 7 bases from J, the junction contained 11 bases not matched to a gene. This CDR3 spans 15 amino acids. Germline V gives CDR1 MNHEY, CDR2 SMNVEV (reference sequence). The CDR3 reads CASTFLAGITNEQFF. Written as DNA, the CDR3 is TGTGCCAGCACCTTTCTAGCGGGAATTACAAATGAGCAGTTCTTC.

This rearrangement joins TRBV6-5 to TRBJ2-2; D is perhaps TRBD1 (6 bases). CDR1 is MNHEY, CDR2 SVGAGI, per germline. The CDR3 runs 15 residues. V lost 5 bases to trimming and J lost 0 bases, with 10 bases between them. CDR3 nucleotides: TGTGCCAGCAGTAGATCAGGGGCGAACACCGGGGAGCTGTTTTTT. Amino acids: CASSRSGANTGELFF.

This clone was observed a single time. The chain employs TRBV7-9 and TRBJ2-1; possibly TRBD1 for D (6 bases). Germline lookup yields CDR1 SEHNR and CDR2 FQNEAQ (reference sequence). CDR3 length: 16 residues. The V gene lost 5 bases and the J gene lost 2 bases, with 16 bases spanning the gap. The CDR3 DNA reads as TGTGCCAGCAGCGTTGGAACAGGGCGCACCTACAATGAGCAGTTCTTC. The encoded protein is CASSVGTGRTYNEQFF.

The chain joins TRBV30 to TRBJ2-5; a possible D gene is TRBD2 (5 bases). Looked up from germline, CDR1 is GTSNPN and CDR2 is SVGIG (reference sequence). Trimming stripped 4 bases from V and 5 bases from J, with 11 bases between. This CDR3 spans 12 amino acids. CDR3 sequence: CAWTVTGETQYF. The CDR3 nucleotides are TGTGCCTGGACGGTGACGGGGGAGACCCAGTACTTC. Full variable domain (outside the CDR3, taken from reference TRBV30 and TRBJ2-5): SQTIHQWPATLVQPVGSPLSLECTVEGTSNPNLYWYRQAAGRGLQLLFYSVGIGQISSEVPQNLSASRPQDRQFILSSKKLLLSDSGFYLCAWTVTGETQYFGPGTRLLVL.

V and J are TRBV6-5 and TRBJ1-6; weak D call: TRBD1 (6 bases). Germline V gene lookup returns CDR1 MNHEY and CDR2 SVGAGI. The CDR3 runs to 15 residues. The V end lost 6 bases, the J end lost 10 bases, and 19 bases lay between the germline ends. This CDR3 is CASSRIQGRDSPLHF. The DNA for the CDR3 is TGTGCCAGCAGCCGAATACAGGGAAGGGACTCACCCCTCCACTTT.

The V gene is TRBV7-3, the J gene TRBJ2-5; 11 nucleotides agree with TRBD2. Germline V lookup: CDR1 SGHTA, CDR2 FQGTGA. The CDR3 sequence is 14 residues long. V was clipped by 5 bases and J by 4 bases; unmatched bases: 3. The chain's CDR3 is CASSTGLAGETQYF. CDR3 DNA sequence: TGTGCCAGCAGCACCGGACTAGCGGGAGAGACCCAGTACTTC.

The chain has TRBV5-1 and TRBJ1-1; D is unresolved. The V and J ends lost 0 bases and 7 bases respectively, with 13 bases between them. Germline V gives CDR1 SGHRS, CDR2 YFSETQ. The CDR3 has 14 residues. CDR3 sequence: CASSLESLLGEAFF. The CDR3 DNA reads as TGCGCCAGCAGCTTGGAGTCACTATTAGGTGAAGCTTTCTTT.

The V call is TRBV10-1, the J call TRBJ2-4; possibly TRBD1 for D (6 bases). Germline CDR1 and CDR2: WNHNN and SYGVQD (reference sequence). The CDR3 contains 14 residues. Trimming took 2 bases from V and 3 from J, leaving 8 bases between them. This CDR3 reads CASSEGDIKNIQYF. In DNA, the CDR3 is TGCGCCAGCAGTGAGGGGGACATCAAAAACATTCAGTACTTC.

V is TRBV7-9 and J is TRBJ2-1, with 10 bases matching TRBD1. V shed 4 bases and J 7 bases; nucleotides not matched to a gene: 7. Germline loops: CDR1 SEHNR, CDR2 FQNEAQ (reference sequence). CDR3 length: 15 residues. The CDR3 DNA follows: TGTGCCAGCAGCTACCGTGGGGACAGGGGTAATGAGCAGTTCTTC. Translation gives CASSYRGDRGNEQFF.